This TCR beta chain was documented in a study of response to subunit inactivated influenza vaccine. MiXCR was run by TCRdb on the RT-PCR reads, yielding one entry per CDR3 protein. The sample carries under 200,000 distinct CDR3 sequences, over 9.5% recorded once. Regarding the study as a whole: Few new T cells, the authors suggested, are recruited by each seasonal influenza vaccination.

The CDR3 is made up of 14 amino acids. Germline loops: CDR1 KGHDR, CDR2 SFDVKD. V lost 0 bases to trimming and J lost 5 bases, with 9 bases between them. In this sample, this clonotype turned up many times. Antigen: not known. This sample was also put to use in a study of T cells expressing NK-cell markers. That study adds: Template switching by 5'RACE with UMIs generated the TCR beta cDNA.

The genes are TRBV24-1 and TRBJ2-5; D might be TRBD2 (5 bases). Source: CD8+ T cells sorted from PBMCs, taken about 13 days after vaccination. This sequence originates from a man aged 50 or older who received an inactivated influenza vaccine. CDR3 residues: CATSDLPGSETQYF. Here the CDR3 DNA reads TGTGCCACCAGTGATTTGCCGGGGTCCGAGACCCAGTACTTC.